The rows below give T cell receptor beta chains drawn from one sample of a study of regulatory dendritic cells for organ transplantation. Their cognate antigens are unknown. Method: immunoSEQ multiplex PCR; TCRdb's copy keeps in-frame clones and lacks some. This sample yields around 5,400 clones, of which about four fifths are seen a single time; 15% to 20% belongs to the top ten. Sequencing used memory CD8+ T cells from blood cultured with regulatory dendritic cells. Every receptor here comes from a human donor in good health. Both conserved end residues are part of each CDR3. The listing skips clone size in some rows; elsewhere it reads once, few, many or a size class.

j_gene,abundance,len,v_gene,CDR3aa
TRBJ1-4,NA,15,TRBV28,CASSSLTGLGEKLFF
TRBJ2-6,once,16,TRBV4-3,CASSQETGSGANVLTF
TRBJ1-1,few,13,TRBV30,CAWSGDLGPEAFF
TRBJ2-5,NA,13,TRBV7-2,CASSLPPWETQYF
TRBJ1-2,NA,17,TRBV10-2,CASSEEGQTIANYGYTF
TRBJ1-2,NA,14,TRBV4-3,CASSQDGEFYGYTF
TRBJ2-7,few,13,TRBV2,CASRQGQTYEQYF
TRBJ2-7,NA,16,TRBV7-9,CASSSTPGEYVYEQYF
TRBJ1-1,NA,18,TRBV25-1,CASDTPTVSRPEDTEAFF
TRBJ1-1,NA,14,TRBV19,CASKHRDRPTEAFF
TRBJ2-3,NA,15,TRBV4-3,CASSQGEGHTDTQYF
TRBJ2-7,NA,14,TRBV27,CASSLRVYSYEQYF
TRBJ1-1,NA,15,TRBV6-5,CASSPPPYMNTEAFF
TRBJ2-1,NA,15,TRBV6-4,CASSDSAGSYNEQFF
TRBJ2-3,once,14,TRBV7-9,CASSPPGPPDTQYF
TRBJ2-7,NA,15,TRBV7-8,CASSWPPDNSYEQYF
TRBJ1-2,NA,16,TRBV9,CASSAPRGALNYGYTF
TRBJ2-2,NA,18,TRBV19,CASSTFRGGIQNTGELFF
TRBJ1-6,NA,14,TRBV5-4,CASSLRPYNSPLHF
TRBJ2-3,NA,14,TRBV6-5,CASSKGGETDTQYF
TRBJ2-1,NA,11,TRBV5-1,CASATGSEQFF
TRBJ2-7,NA,13,TRBV29-1,CSVDVAEPYEQYF
TRBJ1-4,NA,18,TRBV10-3,CAISESLLGQGISEKLFF
TRBJ2-7,NA,12,TRBV28,CASSLQVDEQYF
TRBJ2-4,NA,18,TRBV7-3,CASSPPRVAGVPKNIQYF
TRBJ2-3,NA,16,TRBV4-2,CASSQERGAGADTQYF
TRBJ2-7,NA,15,TRBV5-4,CASSLRGQGRYEQYF
TRBJ2-7,NA,16,TRBV7-9,CASSPLEGRENYEQYF
TRBJ1-1,NA,13,TRBV11-3,CASSLNPQRGAFF
TRBJ2-7,few,15,TRBV7-9,CASSFGTADSYEQYF
TRBJ2-5,large,16,TRBV4-3,CASSQLDSGGQETQYF
TRBJ2-1,NA,15,TRBV7-3,CASSLSGQGNNEQFF
TRBJ2-3,once,13,TRBV7-3,CASSLTFADTQYF
TRBJ2-5,NA,16,TRBV7-2,CASSFWGHLRWETQYF
TRBJ1-5,NA,15,TRBV28,CASSFRQGNNQPQHF
TRBJ2-3,NA,17,TRBV5-5,CASSYGRGILSTDTQYF
TRBJ1-1,NA,19,TRBV29-1,CSAKRRANLLVEGDTEAFF
TRBJ1-2,few,14,TRBV11-2,CASSLDVGGSGYTF
TRBJ2-5,NA,14,TRBV25-1,CASSGGESGETQYF
TRBJ2-3,NA,15,TRBV5-1,CASSLLGGPGDTQYF
TRBJ1-2,NA,14,TRBV6-1,CASSAGVETSGYTF
TRBJ2-7,NA,13,TRBV27,CASRQQGTYEQYF
TRBJ2-4,NA,14,TRBV27,CASRAGGTQNIQYF
TRBJ1-5,NA,14,TRBV7-8,CASSHRDSNQPQHF
TRBJ2-2,NA,15,TRBV6-5,CASSIPGLDTGELFF